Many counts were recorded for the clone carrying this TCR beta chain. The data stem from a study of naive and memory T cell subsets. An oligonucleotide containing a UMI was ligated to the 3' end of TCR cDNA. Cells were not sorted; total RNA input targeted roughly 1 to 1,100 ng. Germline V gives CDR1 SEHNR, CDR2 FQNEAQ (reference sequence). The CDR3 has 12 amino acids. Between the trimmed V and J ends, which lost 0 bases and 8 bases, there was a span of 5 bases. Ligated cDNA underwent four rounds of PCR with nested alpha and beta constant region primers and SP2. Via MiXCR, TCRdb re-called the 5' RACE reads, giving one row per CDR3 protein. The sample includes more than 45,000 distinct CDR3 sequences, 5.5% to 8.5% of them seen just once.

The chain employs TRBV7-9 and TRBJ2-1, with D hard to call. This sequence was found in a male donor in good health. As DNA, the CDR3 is TGTGCCAGCAGCTTAGCGACTGATGAGCAGTTCTTC. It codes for CASSLATDEQFF.